Listed below are T cell receptor beta chains from one sample, sequenced in a study of cytomegalovirus exposure and HLA in healthy donors. Method: immunoSEQ multiplex PCR; TCRdb's copy keeps in-frame clones and lacks some. The sample includes 60,000 to 75,000 clones, more than 80% of them seen just once. The sequenced sample was PBMCs. These receptors were collected from a woman in her twenties or thirties in good health and CMV-seropositive. Both conserved end residues are part of each CDR3. The D gene is left open where the match is weak. Not every row has a clone size; where given, it reads once, few, many or a size class.

CDR3 DNA	CDR3 protein	clone size	V gene	J gene	D gene
TGTGCCAGCAGCTCCGGTAGGAGCGGGGCCACCGGGGAGCTGTTTTTT	CASSSGRSGATGELFF	NA	TRBV5-4	TRBJ2-2	TRBD2
TGCGCCAGCAGCTTCGTGAGGACTAGCGTCGTTGGGGCGGGAGTGGCCCTGAACGGAGATACGCAGTATTTT	CASSFVRTSVVGAGVALNGDTQYF	NA	TRBV5-1	TRBJ2-3	TRBD2
TGTGCCAGCAGCAAAGGACAGGGGGATCAGCCCCAGCATTTT	CASSKGQGDQPQHF	NA	TRBV21-1	TRBJ1-5	NA
TGTGCCAGCAGCCCTCAAGCCAGGGCCAACAATGAGCAGTTCTTC	CASSPQARANNEQFF	NA	TRBV7-2	TRBJ2-1	NA
TGTGCCAGCAGCCTCCGGACTAGCGGGGGCACAGTTACGCAGTATTTT	CASSLRTSGGTVTQYF	NA	TRBV7-2	TRBJ2-3	TRBD2
TGTGCCAGTAGTCTACAGGGGGATCGCTACTACGAGCAGTACTTC	CASSLQGDRYYEQYF	NA	TRBV19	TRBJ2-7	TRBD1
TGTGCCAGTAGTGAACACGAATACTATGGCTACACCTTC	CASSEHEYYGYTF	NA	TRBV19	TRBJ1-2	NA
TGTGCCACCACCCCGGGCGAGGGTTGGGATCAGCCCCAGCATTTT	CATTPGEGWDQPQHF	NA	TRBV15	TRBJ1-5	NA
TGTGCCAGCTCACCCGACTTGAGCTCCTACAATGAGCAGTTCTTC	CASSPDLSSYNEQFF	once	TRBV18	TRBJ2-1	NA
TGTGCCAGCAGTTTGTCCAGTGGAGGCTATGGCTACACCTTC	CASSLSSGGYGYTF	NA	TRBV28	TRBJ1-2	NA
TGTGCCAGCAGTTTATACGGGAACATTCAGTACTTC	CASSLYGNIQYF	few	TRBV27	TRBJ2-4	NA
TGTGCCTGGAGACATAGCGGACTATCCTACAATGAGCAGTTCTTC	CAWRHSGLSYNEQFF	once	TRBV30	TRBJ2-1	NA
TGTGCCAGCAGTGCTCGACAGGAGAACACTGAAGCTTTCTTT	CASSARQENTEAFF	NA	TRBV2	TRBJ1-1	NA
TGTGCCAGCTCACCACTTGCTTCCAGCGGGAGTACAGATACGCAGTATTTT	CASSPLASSGSTDTQYF	NA	TRBV18	TRBJ2-3	TRBD2
TGTGCCAGCAGGACGATAGGGGGTGCGGTCTACAATGAGCAGTTCTTC	CASRTIGGAVYNEQFF	NA	TRBV2	TRBJ2-1	NA
TGTGCCAGTAGTCATCCGGCCCCGGGTACTGAAGCTTTCTTT	CASSHPAPGTEAFF	NA	TRBV19	TRBJ1-1	NA
TGTGCCAGCAGCTTCCAGGGGGCTCTCGCGAACACCGGGGAGCTGTTTTTT	CASSFQGALANTGELFF	NA	TRBV7-2	TRBJ2-2	TRBD1
TGTGCCAGTAGTACGGACAGGGGGAACACTGAAGCTTTCTTT	CASSTDRGNTEAFF	NA	TRBV19	TRBJ1-1	TRBD1
TGTGCAAGTCGCTTAGTGTTCGGTGGGACTAGCACCTACGAGCAGTACTTC	CASRLVFGGTSTYEQYF	NA	TRBV12-2	TRBJ2-7	NA
TGTGCCAGCAGTGAATTAAGCAATCAGCCCCAGCATTTT	CASSELSNQPQHF	NA	TRBV2	TRBJ1-5	NA
TGCGCCAGCAGCCCGGGACAGGGGGCGTACACCGGGGAGCTGTTTTTT	CASSPGQGAYTGELFF	NA	TRBV5-1	TRBJ2-2	TRBD1
TGTGCCAGCAGAGTAACAGCAACTAATGAAAAACTGTTTTTT	CASRVTATNEKLFF	NA	TRBV6-1	TRBJ1-4	NA
TGTGCCAGCAGCCAAGATCTTCCGGGGGAGACCCAGTACTTC	CASSQDLPGETQYF	NA	TRBV14	TRBJ2-5	NA
TGTGCCAGCAGCTTAGAGCTAGCGGGAATTGTGGAGCTGTTTTTT	CASSLELAGIVELFF	NA	TRBV7-9	TRBJ2-2	TRBD2
TGCGCCAGCAGCCTCACCGGGACTAGCGCAGATACGCAGTATTTT	CASSLTGTSADTQYF	NA	TRBV4-1	TRBJ2-3	TRBD2
TGTGCCAGCAGTTTAGCTAACAGGGGCTACGAGCAGTACTTC	CASSLANRGYEQYF	NA	TRBV28	TRBJ2-7	TRBD1
TGTGCCAGCAGTCGCCTAGCGGGATCAAACACCGGGGAGCTGTTTTTT	CASSRLAGSNTGELFF	NA	TRBV11-2	TRBJ2-2	TRBD2
TGTGCCTGGAGTGTGGGCTGGTATGGCTACACCTTC	CAWSVGWYGYTF	NA	TRBV30	TRBJ1-2	NA
TGTGCCAGTAGCCGAGAGGGGACAGGTAACTACGAGCAGTACTTC	CASSREGTGNYEQYF	NA	TRBV19	TRBJ2-7	TRBD1
TGTGCCAGCAGCGTAGAGCCAGGGGGCTCTTCCTACGAGCAGTACTTC	CASSVEPGGSSYEQYF	NA	TRBV9	TRBJ2-7	TRBD1
TGTGCCAGCAGCCCCTGGACAGGGGAGGGCGAGCAGTACTTC	CASSPWTGEGEQYF	NA	TRBV6-5	TRBJ2-7	TRBD1
TGTGCCAGCACCCGGGGGAGGTACGAGCAGTACTTC	CASTRGRYEQYF	NA	TRBV7-2	TRBJ2-7	NA
TGTGCCTGGAGTGTAGCGGGCGGGAGCGACGAGCAGTTCTTC	CAWSVAGGSDEQFF	NA	TRBV30	TRBJ2-1	TRBD2
TGTGCCAGCAGCCAGACCGGACTAGCGGGGCCAAGCGCGCAGTTCTTC	CASSQTGLAGPSAQFF	NA	TRBV4-2	TRBJ2-1	TRBD2
TGTGCCAGCAGCTTCCCCGGGACAGGGATATATGAGCAGTTCTTC	CASSFPGTGIYEQFF	NA	TRBV7-9	TRBJ2-1	TRBD1
TGTGCCAGCAGCTTGTTAGGTCGCCGGGCTAGCCGAGATACGCAGTATTTT	CASSLLGRRASRDTQYF	NA	TRBV5-6	TRBJ2-3	NA
TGTGCCAGCAGCTTAACCGCGGCGACAGATACGCAGTATTTT	CASSLTAATDTQYF	NA	TRBV11-2	TRBJ2-3	NA
TGCGCCAGCAGCCAAAAGGACAGGGGACACTACGAGCAGTACTTC	CASSQKDRGHYEQYF	NA	TRBV23-1	TRBJ2-7	TRBD1
TGTGCCAGCAGCTTAGACGCAGTGGCCTCCTTTGGGACCCAGTACTTC	CASSLDAVASFGTQYF	NA	TRBV7-9	TRBJ2-5	NA
TGTGCCAGCAGCTTACTCCCCCCCAGGCCGAGCTCCTACGAGCAGTACTTC	CASSLLPPRPSSYEQYF	NA	TRBV7-8	TRBJ2-7	NA
TGTGCCAGCAGTCATGGGGGGACGTCCAATCAGCCCCAGCATTTT	CASSHGGTSNQPQHF	few	TRBV28	TRBJ1-5	NA
TGTGCCAGCAGTGACCACTATGGGAGAGAAGGGGAAAAACTGTTTTTT	CASSDHYGREGEKLFF	NA	TRBV2	TRBJ1-4	NA
TGTGCCAGTAGTATTTCACTAGCGGGTATAGATACGCAGTATTTT	CASSISLAGIDTQYF	NA	TRBV19	TRBJ2-3	TRBD2